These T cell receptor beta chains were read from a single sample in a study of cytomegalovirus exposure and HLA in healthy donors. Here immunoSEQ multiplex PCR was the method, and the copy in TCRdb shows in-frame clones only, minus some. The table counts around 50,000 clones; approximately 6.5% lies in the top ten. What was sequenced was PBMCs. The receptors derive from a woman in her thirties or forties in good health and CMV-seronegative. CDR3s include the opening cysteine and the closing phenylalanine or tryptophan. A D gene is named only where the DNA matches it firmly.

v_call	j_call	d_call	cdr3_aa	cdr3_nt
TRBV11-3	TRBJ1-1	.	CASSLGTGYDTEAFF	TGTGCCAGCAGCTTAGGCACAGGGTACGACACTGAAGCTTTCTTT
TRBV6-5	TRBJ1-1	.	CASRLTRAEIEAFF	TGTGCCAGCAGGCTGACGAGGGCAGAGATTGAAGCTTTCTTT
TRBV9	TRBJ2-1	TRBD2	CASSKMSGSSYNEQFF	TGTGCCAGCAGCAAAATGAGCGGGAGCTCCTACAATGAGCAGTTCTTC
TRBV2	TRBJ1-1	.	CASRATWFNTEAFF	TGTGCCAGCAGAGCCACGTGGTTCAACACTGAAGCTTTCTTT
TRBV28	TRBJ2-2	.	CASHSNTGELFF	TGTGCCAGCCACTCGAACACCGGGGAGCTGTTTTTT
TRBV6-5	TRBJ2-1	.	CASSSDWSSYNEQFF	TGTGCCAGCAGTTCCGACTGGAGCTCCTACAATGAGCAGTTCTTC
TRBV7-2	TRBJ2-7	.	CASSLAAQSGRYEQYF	TGTGCCAGCAGCTTAGCAGCACAATCAGGCCGATACGAGCAGTACTTC
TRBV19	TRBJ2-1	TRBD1	CASSITGGIYNEQFF	TGTGCCAGTAGTATCACAGGGGGGATCTACAATGAGCAGTTCTTC
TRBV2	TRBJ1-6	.	CASSREEGNSPLHF	TGTGCCAGCAGTCGCGAGGAAGGTAATTCACCCCTCCACTTT
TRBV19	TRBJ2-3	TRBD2	CASTPSGGTSGGADTQYF	TGTGCCAGTACCCCCTCCGGTGGGACTAGCGGGGGGGCAGATACGCAGTATTTT
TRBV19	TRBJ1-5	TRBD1	CASSIGGQGFNQPQHF	TGTGCCAGTAGTATAGGGGGACAGGGGTTCAATCAGCCCCAGCATTTT
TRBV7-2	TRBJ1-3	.	CASSSSPAGNTIYF	TGTGCCAGCAGCTCTTCGCCGGCTGGAAACACCATATATTTT
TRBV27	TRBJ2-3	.	CASSLDRDTQYF	TGTGCCAGCAGTTTAGATCGGGATACGCAGTATTTT
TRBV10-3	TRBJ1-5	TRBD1	CAISDKSRGDDQPQHF	TGTGCCATCAGTGATAAGTCCAGGGGGGACGATCAGCCCCAGCATTTT
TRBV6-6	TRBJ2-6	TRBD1	CASSGQGAPGANVLTF	TGTGCCAGCAGCGGACAGGGGGCGCCTGGGGCCAACGTCCTGACTTTC
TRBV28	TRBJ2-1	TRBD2	CASSRGRGVNHEQFF	TGTGCCAGCAGTCGGGGGCGGGGGGTAAACCATGAGCAGTTCTTC
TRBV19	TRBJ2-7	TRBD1	CASSISGTGPHEQYF	TGTGCCAGTAGTATTTCGGGGACAGGGCCTCACGAGCAGTACTTC
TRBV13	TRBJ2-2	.	CASSLGADTGELFF	TGTGCCAGCAGCTTAGGAGCGGACACCGGGGAGCTGTTTTTT
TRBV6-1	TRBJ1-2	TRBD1	CASSAGQGVYGYTF	TGTGCCAGCAGTGCCGGACAGGGGGTCTATGGCTACACCTTC
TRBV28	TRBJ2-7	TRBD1	CASRGGQGYRYEQYF	TGTGCCAGCAGGGGGGGACAGGGGTATCGCTACGAGCAGTACTTC
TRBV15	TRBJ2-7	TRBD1	CATSRDRGTGNEQYF	TGTGCCACCAGCAGAGATCGGGGGACAGGGAACGAGCAGTACTTC
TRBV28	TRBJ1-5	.	CASSLLPGLHSQPQHF	TGTGCCAGCAGTTTACTGCCAGGCTTGCATAGTCAGCCCCAGCATTTT
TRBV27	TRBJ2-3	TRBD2	CASSLSGATDTQYF	TGTGCCAGCAGTCTTAGCGGGGCCACAGATACGCAGTATTTT